These 29 T cell receptor beta chains were all obtained from the same sample, sequenced in a study of a mutant IDH1 vaccine in newly diagnosed glioma. Clones were read by immunoSEQ multiplex PCR, and TCRdb kept only the in-frame ones, dropping some. The sample consists of 40,000 to 60,000 clones, 70% to 85% of them appearing once. Time point here: week 35, safety follow-up. Doses of 300 ug of mutant IDH1 20-mer peptide were given with topical imiquimod. These TCRs are of unknown antigen specificity. Sequences were derived from PBMCs, sampled from a glioma patient whose treatment included an IDH1 peptide vaccine. These receptors were taken from a man aged 40-49 years with glioma.

This chain uses TRBV10-3 with TRBJ1-5; TRBD1 is a possible D gene (6 bases). Trimming left V 7 bases short and J 7 bases short, with 14 bases between. Germline-derived CDR1 and CDR2 are ENHRY and SYGVKD. This CDR3 spans 13 amino acids. The CDR3 spells CAIMGGVGQPQHF. DNA of the CDR3: TGTGCCATCATGGGGGGCGTAGGACAGCCCCAGCATTTT.

V and J are TRBV19 and TRBJ2-6; 10 nucleotides line up with TRBD1. Germline CDR1 reads LNHDA; CDR2 reads SQIVND (reference sequence). CDR3 length equals 16 residues. J lost 2 bases, V lost 7 bases, and 5 bases had no gene match. The CDR3 loop reads CASMDRGSPGANVLTF. The DNA of the CDR3 is TGTGCCAGTATGGACAGGGGGAGTCCTGGGGCCAACGTCCTGACTTTC.

V is TRBV30 and J is TRBJ1-6; D call uncertain. The V end lost 6 bases, the J end lost 7 bases, and 10 bases lay between the germline ends. The length of the CDR3 is 12 residues. Germline-derived CDR1 and CDR2 are GTSNPN and SVGIG (reference sequence). In nucleotides, the CDR3 is TGTGCCTGCCAAGCCCCGAATTCACCCCTCCACTTT. This sequence encodes CACQAPNSPLHF.

The chain joins TRBV6-6 to TRBJ1-1; the D is unclear. Germline CDR1 is MNHNY and CDR2 is SVGAGI (reference sequence). This CDR3 comprises 15 residues. Trimming cost V 0 bases and J 0 bases, with 8 bases left between them. CDR3 in amino acids: CASSYSAELNTEAFF. In nucleotides, the CDR3 is TGTGCCAGCAGTTACTCCGCAGAATTGAACACTGAAGCTTTCTTT.

This chain uses TRBV30 with TRBJ1-5; D is unclear. Germline CDR1 reads GTSNPN; CDR2 reads SVGIG (reference sequence). The V end lost 1 base, the J end lost 4 bases, and 11 bases lay between the germline ends. This CDR3 has 14 residues. CDR3 DNA sequence: TGTGCCTGGAGTGGAGGCGCCCTGAATCAGCCCCAGCATTTT. This translates into CAWSGGALNQPQHF. Full variable domain (remainder filled in from reference TRBV30 and TRBJ1-5): SQTIHQWPATLVQPVGSPLSLECTVEGTSNPNLYWYRQAAGRGLQLLFYSVGIGQISSEVPQNLSASRPQDRQFILSSKKLLLSDSGFYLCAWSGGALNQPQHFGDGTRLSIL.

The chain couples TRBV2 to TRBJ2-7, with D maybe TRBD1 (5 bases). The V end was cut by 6 bases, the J end by 1 base, with 10 bases between. There are 13 residues in the CDR3. CDR1 SNHLY and CDR2 FYNNEI come from the germline V gene. The CDR3 loop reads CASRETASYEQYF. CDR3 sequence (DNA): TGTGCCAGCAGAGAGACAGCTTCCTACGAGCAGTACTTC.

The genes are TRBV18 and TRBJ2-3, with D unresolved. CDR3 length equals 11 residues. From germline, CDR1 is KGHSH and CDR2 LQKENI. V lost 8 bases, J lost 4 bases, and 7 bases lay in between. The DNA of the CDR3 is TGTGCCAGCCTCAGTGCAGATACGCAGTATTTT. This gives the protein CASLSADTQYF.

The chain links TRBV10-3 to TRBJ1-5, with 10 bases that match TRBD1. CDR1 and CDR2 from the germline V gene are ENHRY and SYGVKD. The CDR3 is 13 residues long. With 8 bases clipped from V and 4 bases from J, the junction kept 2 bases outside the gene matches. The CDR3 region is CAIGTGENQPQHF. As DNA, the CDR3 is TGTGCCATCGGGACAGGGGAAAATCAGCCCCAGCATTTT.

The chain links TRBV7-9 to TRBJ1-4; D remains ambiguous. CDR3 length: 13 amino acids. Germline-derived CDR1 and CDR2 are SEHNR and FQNEAQ (reference sequence). V lost 1 base and J 10 bases, leaving 10 bases between the germline ends. CDR3 sequence (DNA): TGTGCCAGCAGCTTAGTTTTTCCCGGAAAACTGTTTTTT. Protein: CASSLVFPGKLFF.

Turning to this clone: This sample includes further DNA sequences coding for the same CDR3. This rearrangement joins TRBV30 to TRBJ1-1, with D perhaps matching TRBD1 (6 bases). Germline loops: CDR1 GTSNPN, CDR2 SVGIG (reference sequence). There are 13 residues in the CDR3. The DNA for the CDR3 is TGTGCTTGGGAGGGGGGTGAGTGGGGAGAAGCTTTCTTT. Translation gives CAWEGGEWGEAFF.

The chain joins TRBV5-1 to TRBJ1-6, with D perhaps TRBD1 (5 bases). From germline, CDR1 is SGHRS and CDR2 YFSETQ. This CDR3 has 17 amino acids. With 0 bases removed from V and 7 bases from J, the gap between germline ends came to 17 bases. The CDR3 loop is CASSLEGRGRGNSPLHF. The CDR3 DNA reads as TGCGCCAGCAGCTTGGAAGGGAGGGGACGCGGGAATTCACCCCTCCACTTT.

The chain joins TRBV9 to TRBJ2-7; TRBD1 aligns across 9 bases. This CDR3 has 15 amino acids. With V trimmed by 0 bases and J by 6 bases, 7 bases remained unmatched. The V gene's germline CDR1 is SGDLS and CDR2 YYNGEE. The CDR3 here is CASSVAGPGQGEQYF. The CDR3 DNA reads as TGTGCCAGCAGCGTAGCTGGACCGGGACAGGGCGAGCAGTACTTC. The complete variable domain, with remaining parts taken from reference TRBV9 and TRBJ2-7, reads DSGVTQTPKHLITATGQRVTLRCSPRSGDLSVYWYQQSLDQGLQFLIQYYNGEERAKGNILERFSAQQFPDLHSELNLSSLELGDSALYFCASSVAGPGQGEQYFGPGTRLTVT.

The V and J genes are TRBV6-5 and TRBJ1-2, with no clear D. Germline loops: CDR1 MNHEY, CDR2 SVGAGI. The CDR3 covers 14 residues. Between the trimmed V and J ends, which lost 0 bases and 4 bases, there was a span of 9 bases. DNA for the CDR3: TGTGCCAGCAGTTACTCGAAGGGTGGCTATGGCTACACCTTC. Encoded protein: CASSYSKGGYGYTF.

The chain recombines TRBV6-9 with TRBJ2-7; 12 bases are a match to TRBD1. CDR3 length equals 13 residues. Germline trimming cut 8 bases from V and 5 bases from J; bases unmatched to any gene: 4. CDR1 MNHGY and CDR2 SVAAGI come from the germline V gene. The CDR3 nucleotides read TGTGCCAGCTCCGGGACAGGGGGCCACGAGCAGTACTTC. Protein product: CASSGTGGHEQYF.

This rearrangement joins TRBV14 to TRBJ2-3, with D tentatively TRBD1 (6 bases). V was cut by 2 bases and J by 3 bases, with 15 bases left in between. Per the germline V gene, CDR1 is SGHDN and CDR2 is FVKESK. The CDR3 contains 16 residues. The CDR3 loop is CASSQTAGVGTDTQYF. In DNA, the CDR3 is TGTGCCAGCAGCCAAACCGCAGGGGTGGGGACAGATACGCAGTATTTT. Supplemented by reference TRBV14 and TRBJ2-3, the full variable domain reads EAGVTQFPSHSVIEKGQTVTLRCDPISGHDNLYWYRRVMGKEIKFLLHFVKESKQDESGMPNNRFLAERTGGTYSTLKVQPAELEDSGVYFCASSQTAGVGTDTQYFGPGTRLTVL.

The gene calls are TRBV11-1 and TRBJ2-7; 9 positions match TRBD2. Trimming at V came to 5 bases and at J to 2 bases, leaving 7 bases not matched to a gene. Germline lookup yields CDR1 SGHAT and CDR2 FQDESV (reference sequence). The CDR3 is 15 amino acids. As DNA, the CDR3 is TGTGCCAGCAGCGTTAGCGGGGGCGCAACCTACGAGCAGTACTTC. Translation: CASSVSGGATYEQYF.

The chain uses TRBV4-1 and TRBJ2-7, with 8 bases identical to TRBD2. With V trimmed by 2 bases and J by 1 base, 4 bases remained unmatched. This CDR3 comprises 15 residues. Germline V CDR1 and CDR2: MGHRA, YSYEKL. The CDR3 DNA is TGCGCCAGCAGCCAACCCGGGGGGGGGTCCTACGAGCAGTACTTC. Translated, it gives CASSQPGGGSYEQYF.

The chain is built from TRBV6-1 and TRBJ1-6; D not certain. Germline V lookup: CDR1 MNHNS, CDR2 SASEGT. The CDR3 runs to 14 residues. The ends were cut back, 8 bases at V and 6 bases at J, with 14 bases in the middle. This CDR3 reads CASHPGPGNSPLHF. The CDR3, as DNA: TGTGCCAGCCACCCCGGGCCGGGTAATTCACCCCTCCACTTT.

The V call is TRBV19, the J call TRBJ1-2, with D unclear. The CDR3 has 11 residues. Germline CDR1 reads LNHDA; CDR2 reads SQIVND (reference sequence). The V end was cut by 6 bases, the J end by 5 bases, with 7 bases between. CDR3 residues: CASSNSYGYTF. The CDR3 coding sequence is TGTGCCAGTAGCAATTCTTATGGCTACACCTTC.

The genes are TRBV6-6 and TRBJ1-3; 7 nucleotides agree with TRBD1. The CDR3 loop spans 14 amino acids. Per the germline V gene, CDR1 is MNHNY and CDR2 is SVGAGI (reference sequence). V shed 5 bases, J shed 0 bases, and the junction held 1 base outside the gene matches. CDR3 coding DNA: TGTGCCAGCAGTGGGACAGCCTCTGGAAACACCATATATTTT. Amino acid sequence: CASSGTASGNTIYF.

The chain couples TRBV7-9 to TRBJ1-3; D unclear. The CDR3 totals 14 residues. With 7 bases removed from V and 4 bases from J, the gap between germline ends came to 14 bases. CDR1 is SEHNR and CDR2 is FQNEAQ in the germline V gene (reference sequence). Written as DNA, the CDR3 is TGTGCCAGCACCATCGGTGGGAGCGGAAACACCATATATTTT. The encoded protein is CASTIGGSGNTIYF.

The sample holds one count of this clone. This chain joins TRBV15 and TRBJ1-2, with 7 positions matching TRBD1. CDR1 is LNHNV, CDR2 YYDKDF, per germline (reference sequence). Germline trimming cut 3 bases from V and 2 bases from J; bases unmatched to any gene: 6. This CDR3 has 15 residues. This CDR3 reads CATSRSTTGNYGYTF. The CDR3 DNA sequence: TGTGCCACCAGCAGGTCCACGACAGGGAACTATGGCTACACCTTC.

This clone was seen once. CDR3 loop: CASSSGSGTQYF. The DNA of the CDR3 is TGTGCCAGCAGCTCCGGGAGCGGTACGCAGTATTTT. The chain joins TRBV7-9 to TRBJ2-3; maybe TRBD2 (6 bases). Per the germline V gene, CDR1 is SEHNR and CDR2 is FQNEAQ (reference sequence). Trimming took off 4 bases at V and 8 bases at J, with 10 bases between the two ends. This CDR3 comprises 12 residues. Using reference TRBV7-9 and TRBJ2-3 for the parts outside the CDR3, the full variable domain is DTGVSQNPRHKITKRGQNVTFRCDPISEHNRLYWYRQTLGQGPEFLTYFQNEAQLEKSRLLSDRFSAERPKGSFSTLEIQRTEQGDSAMYLCASSSGSGTQYFGPGTRLTVL.

The genes are TRBV19 and TRBJ2-2; D is unclear. Trimming took off 7 bases at V and 4 bases at J, with 16 bases between the two ends. CDR1 and CDR2 (germline): LNHDA, SQIVND (reference sequence). The CDR3 extends over 15 amino acids. CDR3 sequence reads: CASTTPSRGTGELFF. The CDR3 DNA is TGTGCCAGTACAACCCCCTCTCGTGGCACCGGGGAGCTGTTTTTT.

The CDR3: CASSSPPGDPWDEQFF. The CDR3 bases are TGTGCCAGCAGCTCCCCCCCGGGGGACCCTTGGGATGAGCAGTTCTTC. This chain uses TRBV7-9 with TRBJ2-1, with D tentatively TRBD2 (6 bases). The length of the CDR3 is 16 residues. Germline V gene lookup returns CDR1 SEHNR and CDR2 FQNEAQ (reference sequence). Trimming shortened V by 4 bases and J by 8 bases, and 21 bases separated the two germline ends.

V usage is TRBV6-5 and J usage is TRBJ2-5, with D unresolved. The V end lost 0 bases, the J end lost 2 bases, and 7 bases lay between the germline ends. The CDR3 totals 14 residues. The germline gives CDR1 MNHEY, CDR2 SVGAGI. CDR3 sequence (DNA): TGTGCCAGCAGTTACTCGATTGGGCAAGAGACCCAGTACTTC. Amino acid sequence: CASSYSIGQETQYF.

CDR3 residues: CASSRAYGNTIYF. Here the CDR3 DNA reads TGTGCCAGCAGTCGGGCGTATGGAAACACCATATATTTT. The genes are TRBV6-5 and TRBJ1-3, with no clear D. Trimming removed 5 bases at V and 3 bases at J, with 8 bases between. CDR1 is MNHEY and CDR2 is SVGAGI in the germline V gene. There are 13 residues in the CDR3.

The chain carries TRBV29-1 and TRBJ2-4; TRBD2 is a possible D gene (7 bases). Trimming stripped 4 bases from V and 6 bases from J, with 13 bases between. This CDR3 contains 13 residues. Germline CDR1 SQVTM, CDR2 ANQGSEA. CDR3 nucleotide sequence: TGCAGCGTTGGTGGGGGGGCGCGAAACATTCAGTACTTC. Protein product: CSVGGGARNIQYF.

J is TRBJ2-1 and V is TRBV30; TRBD1 matches at 10 bases. This CDR3 contains 12 residues. The V and J ends lost 5 bases and 15 bases, in that order; junction bases with no gene match: 10. The germline gives CDR1 GTSNPN, CDR2 SVGIG (reference sequence). The CDR3 here is CAWGRGQGETFF. The CDR3 nucleotides read TGTGCCTGGGGCCGAGGACAGGGGGAAACGTTCTTC.